These T cell receptor beta chains were read from a single sample in a study of cytomegalovirus exposure and HLA in healthy donors. The repertoire was sequenced with immunoSEQ multiplex PCR; TCRdb's copy has only in-frame clones and lacks some. The data contain some 110,000 clones, roughly two thirds of them singletons. The sample consisted of PBMCs. These receptors all come from a woman in her twenties or thirties in good health and CMV-seronegative. The CDR3 runs from the conserved cysteine through the conserved F or W. D genes are given only for firm matches. Clone size is not always given. Where it is, it says once, few, many or a class for expanded clones.

CDR3 protein	CDR3 DNA	J gene	V gene	clone size	D gene
CASSFGQGAADTQYF	TGTGCCAGCAGTTTCGGACAGGGGGCGGCAGATACGCAGTATTTT	TRBJ2-3	TRBV27	-	TRBD1
CASSREGGYNEQFF	TGTGCCAGCAGCCGGGAGGGCGGTTACAATGAGCAGTTCTTC	TRBJ2-1	TRBV4-2	-	TRBD2
CASSLSGSSYEQYF	TGTGCCAGCTCACTTAGCGGTAGCTCCTACGAGCAGTACTTC	TRBJ2-7	TRBV18	once	-
CASSYLGTDTQYF	TGTGCCAGCAGTTATTTAGGCACAGATACGCAGTATTTT	TRBJ2-3	TRBV6-5	-	-
CASSLGWEEAFF	TGTGCCAGCAGCTTAGGATGGGAGGAAGCTTTCTTT	TRBJ1-1	TRBV7-2	-	-
CASANGVYNVNEQFF	TGTGCCAGTGCAAACGGGGTTTATAACGTGAATGAGCAGTTCTTC	TRBJ2-1	TRBV6-5	-	-
CASSSGGYTGELFF	TGTGCCAGCAGCTCCGGGGGTTACACCGGGGAGCTGTTTTTT	TRBJ2-2	TRBV7-2	-	-
CASSPRGERGGEQFF	TGTGCCAGCAGCCCCCGGGGGGAGAGGGGGGGTGAGCAGTTCTTC	TRBJ2-1	TRBV9	-	-
CASSYSGGLEQYF	TGTGCCAGCAGTTATTCGGGAGGGCTCGAGCAGTACTTC	TRBJ2-7	TRBV27	-	TRBD2
CASSFGPRGRADTQYF	TGTGCCAGCAGCTTTGGCCCTCGCGGGAGGGCAGATACGCAGTATTTT	TRBJ2-3	TRBV11-1	-	TRBD2
CASSLGGVGAFF	TGTGCCAGCAGCCTGGGGGGGGTCGGAGCTTTCTTT	TRBJ1-1	TRBV11-2	-	-
CASSFRTSSNQPQHF	TGTGCCAGCAGTTTTAGGACAAGTAGCAATCAGCCCCAGCATTTT	TRBJ1-5	TRBV28	-	-
CASSPLGGNEAYEQYF	TGTGCCAGCAGTCCCCTGGGAGGGAACGAGGCCTACGAGCAGTACTTC	TRBJ2-7	TRBV28	-	TRBD2
CASGPGQAIYGYTF	TGTGCCAGCGGACCGGGACAGGCGATCTATGGCTACACCTTC	TRBJ1-2	TRBV28	few	TRBD1
CASAIRDSNFEAFF	TGTGCCAGCGCTATAAGGGACAGCAATTTTGAAGCTTTCTTT	TRBJ1-1	TRBV5-6	few	TRBD1
CASSWTVGAQEQYF	TGTGCCAGCAGCTGGACCGTAGGGGCGCAGGAGCAGTACTTC	TRBJ2-7	TRBV5-4	-	-
CASSYTGRYQETQYF	TGTGCTAGCAGCTATACAGGCCGGTACCAAGAGACCCAGTACTTC	TRBJ2-5	TRBV7-7	once	-
CAIGEAAVTNYGYTF	TGTGCCATCGGAGAAGCGGCAGTCACTAACTATGGCTACACCTTC	TRBJ1-2	TRBV10-3	-	-
CASSPTDSVRTQYF	TGTGCCAGCAGTCCCACCGATAGCGTTAGAACGCAGTATTTT	TRBJ2-3	TRBV28	-	-
CASSETGSGNTIYF	TGTGCCAGCAGTGAGACAGGCTCTGGAAACACCATATATTTT	TRBJ1-3	TRBV25-1	-	-
CASSTLAGGPNEQYF	TGTGCCAGCAGCACGCTAGCGGGAGGGCCCAACGAGCAGTACTTC	TRBJ2-7	TRBV7-9	once	TRBD2
CAILPQVRHGYTF	TGTGCCATACTCCCACAGGTCCGACATGGCTACACCTTC	TRBJ1-2	TRBV6-1	-	-